This is a list of T cell receptor beta chains from one sample in a study of cytotoxic CD8 clonotypes in ibrutinib-treated CLL. Only in-frame clones appear in the TCRdb table, and some are missing; sequencing was by immunoSEQ multiplex PCR. The sample holds approximately 340,000 clones, 67% seen once. The input for sequencing was PBMCs, taken after 36 months of ibrutinib treatment. These receptors were obtained from a human donor with chronic lymphocytic leukemia. Each CDR3 is given with its conserved first and last residue. The D gene is left open where the match is weak. The size entry is marked missing in some rows and otherwise reads once, few, many or a size class.

V	length	size	D	J	CDR3	DNA
TRBV9	15	few	TRBD2	TRBJ2-1	CASTVAAGGPSEQFF	TGTGCCAGCACCGTCGCGGCGGGAGGGCCCAGTGAGCAGTTCTTC
TRBV21-1	15	NA	NA	TRBJ2-3	CASSKFGSGTDTQYF	NA
TRBV18	14	NA	NA	TRBJ1-4	CASSESTGGEKLFF	TGTGCCAGCTCAGAATCGACCGGGGGTGAAAAACTGTTTTTT
TRBV4-3	20	NA	TRBD1	TRBJ1-2	CASSQEGRTGWGGRPWGYTF	TGCGCCAGCAGCCAAGAAGGCCGGACAGGGTGGGGAGGTAGGCCTTGGGGCTACACCTTC
TRBV7-2	14	NA	NA	TRBJ2-2	CASQPVLVTGELFF	TGTGCCAGCCAACCTGTACTTGTAACCGGGGAGCTGTTTTTT
TRBV28	14	few	TRBD1	TRBJ1-2	CASSLADRGQGYTF	TGTGCCAGCAGTTTAGCCGACAGGGGGCAAGGCTACACCTTC
TRBV2	11	NA	NA	TRBJ2-1	CASKTYNEQFF	TGTGCCAGCAAGACGTACAATGAGCAGTTCTTC
TRBV7-9	15	NA	NA	TRBJ2-1	CASSKWTAATGEQFF	TGTGCCAGCAGCAAATGGACGGCGGCGACGGGTGAGCAGTTCTTC
TRBV4-1	17	NA	TRBD2	TRBJ2-3	CASSQERLAGVLDTQYF	TGCGCCAGCAGCCAAGAACGGCTAGCGGGAGTCTTAGATACGCAGTATTTT
TRBV9	17	NA	TRBD1	TRBJ1-1	CASSVAPRTGMNTEAFF	TGTGCCAGCAGCGTAGCTCCCAGGACAGGGATGAACACTGAAGCTTTCTTT
TRBV4-3	16	NA	TRBD1	TRBJ2-1	CASSQDWAGGRWEQFF	TGCGCCAGCAGCCAAGATTGGGCAGGGGGAAGATGGGAGCAGTTCTTC
TRBV7-2	14	NA	NA	TRBJ2-7	CASSLNLGDYEQYF	TGTGCCAGCAGCTTAAATCTTGGGGACTACGAGCAGTACTTC
TRBV9	15	NA	NA	TRBJ1-2	CASSAAQGYDYGYTF	TGTGCCAGCAGCGCCGCACAGGGATATGACTATGGCTACACCTTC
TRBV5-1	12	NA	NA	TRBJ2-1	CASSLGANEQFF	TGCGCCAGCAGCTTGGGGGCCAATGAGCAGTTCTTC
TRBV6-5	14	NA	TRBD1	TRBJ2-1	CASSGGQGLNEQFF	TGTGCCAGCAGTGGGGGACAGGGGTTAAATGAGCAGTTCTTC
TRBV4-1	15	NA	NA	TRBJ1-6	CASRATSSYNSPLHF	TGCGCCAGCAGGGCGACAAGCTCCTATAATTCACCCCTCCACTTT
TRBV9	17	NA	TRBD2	TRBJ2-2	CASSVELAGAFTGELFF	TGTGCCAGCAGCGTAGAGCTAGCGGGAGCATTCACCGGGGAGCTGTTTTTT
TRBV9	15	NA	NA	TRBJ2-7	CASSAGGRSSYEQYF	TGTGCCAGCAGCGCAGGCGGACGCAGCTCCTACGAGCAGTACTTC
TRBV10-1	13	NA	NA	TRBJ2-5	CASSEVPVGTQYF	TGCGCCAGCAGTGAGGTGCCGGTGGGGACCCAGTACTTC
TRBV28	15	NA	TRBD2	TRBJ2-7	CASSLQGLATHEQYF	TGTGCCAGCAGTTTGCAGGGACTAGCAACCCACGAGCAGTACTTC
TRBV28	14	NA	TRBD1	TRBJ2-7	CASSSNRGSYEQYF	TGTGCCAGCAGTTCAAACAGGGGAAGCTACGAGCAGTACTTC
TRBV7-3	16	NA	NA	TRBJ2-2	CASSSVGSRIPGELFF	TGTGCCAGCAGCTCCGTGGGGAGTCGAATTCCAGGGGAGCTGTTTTTT
TRBV10-3	14	NA	TRBD1	TRBJ2-2	CAIGQGGFTGELFF	TGTGCCATCGGACAGGGGGGCTTCACCGGGGAGCTGTTTTTT
TRBV5-6	13	NA	NA	TRBJ2-7	CASSLQVTYEQYF	TGTGCCAGCAGCTTACAGGTTACCTACGAGCAGTACTTC
TRBV9	13	NA	NA	TRBJ2-5	CASSVVGQETQYF	TGTGCCAGCAGCGTAGTGGGACAAGAGACCCAGTACTTC
TRBV7-9	14	NA	NA	TRBJ2-7	CASSPYLGALEQYF	TGTGCCAGCAGCCCTTACCTCGGGGCTCTCGAGCAGTACTTC
TRBV2	14	NA	TRBD1	TRBJ1-1	CASKKGTENTEAFF	TGTGCCAGCAAGAAGGGGACAGAGAACACTGAAGCTTTCTTT
TRBV7-8	16	NA	TRBD1	TRBJ1-2	CASSLLGTGGAYGYTF	TGTGCCAGCAGCTTACTAGGGACAGGGGGCGCCTATGGCTACACCTTC
TRBV7-3	14	NA	NA	TRBJ1-3	CASSLGFSGNTIYF	TGTGCCAGCAGCTTAGGATTTTCTGGAAACACCATATATTTT
TRBV10-3	12	NA	NA	TRBJ2-5	CAISGQQETQYF	TGTGCCATCAGCGGACAGCAAGAGACCCAGTACTTC
TRBV4-1	17	once	NA	TRBJ1-1	CASSQDPGDQSFTEAFF	TGCGCCAGCAGCCAAGATCCTGGGGACCAAAGTTTCACTGAAGCTTTCTTT
TRBV10-2	13	few	NA	TRBJ2-7	CASMSGFSYEQYF	TGCGCCAGCATGAGCGGCTTCTCCTACGAGCAGTACTTC
TRBV27	15	NA	NA	TRBJ1-5	CASSLLGMDSQPQHF	TGTGCCAGCAGTTTATTGGGTATGGATAGTCAGCCCCAGCATTTT
TRBV18	15	NA	NA	TRBJ2-7	CASSPPAPARYEQYF	TGTGCCAGCTCACCACCGGCGCCAGCCAGATACGAGCAGTACTTC
TRBV11-2	16	NA	NA	TRBJ2-7	CASSLVAGTPEYEQYF	TGTGCCAGCAGCTTAGTTGCCGGGACACCTGAATACGAGCAGTACTTC
TRBV7-2	14	NA	NA	TRBJ1-1	CASSLRPGGAEAFF	TGTGCCAGCAGCTTACGGCCGGGCGGAGCTGAAGCTTTCTTT
TRBV7-9	14	NA	TRBD1	TRBJ1-5	CASSPGTGTKTQHF	TGTGCCAGCAGTCCCGGGACAGGGACTAAGACCCAGCATTTT
TRBV7-9	15	NA	TRBD1	TRBJ1-2	CASITTGGRSYGYTF	TGTGCCAGCATTACGACAGGGGGCCGCAGCTATGGCTACACCTTC
TRBV5-1	18	NA	TRBD2	TRBJ2-5	CASRRLAGAGGIQETQYF	TGCGCCAGCCGGCGACTAGCGGGGGCCGGGGGGATTCAAGAGACCCAGTACTTC
TRBV9	14	NA	NA	TRBJ2-7	CASSVDGSPYEQYF	TGTGCCAGCAGCGTAGACGGGAGTCCCTACGAGCAGTACTTC
TRBV7-9	12	once	NA	TRBJ2-1	CASSLDGNEQFF	TGTGCCAGCAGCTTAGATGGGAATGAGCAGTTCTTC
TRBV19	15	few	TRBD2	TRBJ2-1	CASSYSGRRDNEQFF	TGTGCCAGTAGCTATAGCGGGAGAAGAGACAATGAGCAGTTCTTC
TRBV6-1	14	NA	NA	TRBJ1-3	CASSDRFPGNTIYF	TGTGCCAGCAGTGATAGGTTTCCTGGAAACACCATATATTTT
TRBV18	16	NA	NA	TRBJ2-7	CASRGPGAGGPGEQYF	TGTGCCAGCCGAGGGCCGGGGGCAGGAGGGCCCGGCGAGCAGTACTTC
TRBV14	16	NA	TRBD2	TRBJ2-1	CASSRLAGATYNEQFF	TGTGCCAGCAGCCGACTAGCGGGGGCCACTTACAATGAGCAGTTCTTC
TRBV15	16	once	NA	TRBJ1-1	CATSGYHGSMNTEAFF	TGTGCCACCAGCGGATACCACGGCTCGATGAACACTGAAGCTTTCTTT
TRBV9	14	NA	NA	TRBJ2-2	CASSVMGLTGELFF	TGTGCCAGCAGCGTCATGGGCCTTACCGGGGAGCTGTTTTTT
TRBV18	15	NA	NA	TRBJ1-5	CASSPKWGAGQPQHF	TGTGCCAGCTCACCGAAGTGGGGGGCTGGTCAGCCCCAGCATTTT
TRBV4-3	17	NA	NA	TRBJ2-5	CASSQDRHTGPEETQYF	TGCGCCAGCAGCCAAGACCGGCATACAGGGCCAGAAGAGACCCAGTACTTC
TRBV4-1	14	NA	NA	TRBJ2-7	CASSQGVDRREQYF	TGCGCCAGCAGCCAAGGAGTCGACAGGCGGGAGCAGTACTTC
TRBV6-1	16	NA	TRBD2	TRBJ2-2	CASSALAGANTGELFF	TGTGCCAGCAGTGCACTAGCGGGAGCTAACACCGGGGAGCTGTTTTTT
TRBV27	16	NA	NA	TRBJ2-1	CASRLKGSVALNEQFF	TGTGCCAGCAGACTTAAAGGGTCCGTAGCGCTCAATGAGCAGTTCTTC